The 8 T cell receptor beta chains reported below all come from one sample, sequenced in a study of OX40 agonist ivuxolimab in advanced cancers. Using immunoSEQ multiplex PCR, the repertoire was profiled, and TCRdb retains in-frame clones only, with some absent. This sample yields about 100,000 clones, of which around 90% are seen a single time; approximately 0.58% belongs to the top ten. Material: CD4+ or CD8+ T cells sorted from blood, obtained in a trial of the OX40 agonist ivuxolimab. The receptor set was obtained from an adult with an advanced solid tumor such as melanoma, head and neck, liver or kidney cancer.

The chain carries TRBV5-1 and TRBJ2-1; TRBD2 aligns across 12 bases. The CDR3 sequence is 16 residues long. Germline CDR1 SGHRS, CDR2 YFSETQ. V was clipped by 0 bases and J by 8 bases; unmatched bases: 6. As DNA, the CDR3 is TGCGCCAGCAGCTTGGCATTACTAGCGGGAGGTGATGAGCAGTTCTTC. It specifies CASSLALLAGGDEQFF.

The chain is built from TRBV4-1 and TRBJ2-1, with D unresolved. V was trimmed by 1 base and J by 15 bases, leaving 13 bases between them. The germline gives CDR1 MGHRA, CDR2 YSYEKL. This CDR3 is 12 amino acids long. Here the CDR3 DNA reads TGCGCCAGCAGCCAAGTCCTTGGTTTTCGGTTCTTC. It yields the protein CASSQVLGFRFF.

V usage is TRBV7-9 and J usage is TRBJ2-6, with unresolved D. Germline-derived CDR1 and CDR2 are SEHNR and FQNEAQ (reference sequence). The CDR3 consists of 13 residues. Deletions cut 4 bases from V and 6 bases from J, with 7 bases between. CDR3: CASSSAVANVLTF. The CDR3 DNA reads as TGTGCCAGCAGCTCCGCGGTGGCCAACGTCCTGACTTTC.

The rearrangement joins TRBV27 to TRBJ1-2; tentatively, D is TRBD1 (5 bases). Trimming removed 6 bases from V and 3 bases from J, with 17 bases in between. There are 15 residues in the CDR3. Germline V gene data show CDR1 as MNHEY and CDR2 as SMNVEV (reference sequence). CDR3 in amino acids: CASRPRTGTDYGYTF. CDR3 DNA sequence: TGTGCCAGCAGGCCCAGAACAGGAACCGACTATGGCTACACCTTC.

This chain joins TRBV27 and TRBJ2-1; the D gene is possibly TRBD2 (5 bases). V was clipped by 6 bases and J by 5 bases, with 20 bases between them. Germline CDR1 MNHEY, CDR2 SMNVEV (reference sequence). This CDR3 is built from 16 residues. In nucleotides, the CDR3 is TGTGCCAGCAGCCCGCGGGTTTCTAGCAGCCACAATGAGCAGTTCTTC. It specifies CASSPRVSSSHNEQFF.

The table lists this clone with a few counts. The chain carries TRBV7-9 and TRBJ1-2; TRBD1 might be the D (5 bases). There are 13 residues in the CDR3. V was pared by 6 bases and J by 7 bases, with 15 bases between. Germline CDR1 reads SEHNR; CDR2 reads FQNEAQ (reference sequence). The CDR3 protein is CASSDLVGVGYTF. CDR3 DNA: TGTGCCAGCAGTGACCTTGTGGGGGTTGGCTACACCTTC.

The V and J genes are TRBV12-5 and TRBJ1-5; D unresolved. Germline-derived CDR1 and CDR2 are LGHNT and FRNRAP. Trimming removed 2 bases from V and 5 bases from J, with 7 bases in between. The CDR3 has 13 residues. The CDR3 region is CASGLTFYQPQHF. The CDR3 DNA follows: TGTGCTAGTGGTTTGACCTTCTATCAGCCCCAGCATTTT.

V gene TRBV11-2 combines with J gene TRBJ2-3; D is perhaps TRBD2 (5 bases). V gave up 7 bases and J gave up 3 bases, with 17 bases separating them. The CDR3 extends over 15 amino acids. Germline-derived CDR1 and CDR2 are SGHAT and FQNNGV. The CDR3 DNA reads as TGTGCCAGCACCATGGGGAGCGGAGGTACAGATACGCAGTATTTT. This gives the protein CASTMGSGGTDTQYF.